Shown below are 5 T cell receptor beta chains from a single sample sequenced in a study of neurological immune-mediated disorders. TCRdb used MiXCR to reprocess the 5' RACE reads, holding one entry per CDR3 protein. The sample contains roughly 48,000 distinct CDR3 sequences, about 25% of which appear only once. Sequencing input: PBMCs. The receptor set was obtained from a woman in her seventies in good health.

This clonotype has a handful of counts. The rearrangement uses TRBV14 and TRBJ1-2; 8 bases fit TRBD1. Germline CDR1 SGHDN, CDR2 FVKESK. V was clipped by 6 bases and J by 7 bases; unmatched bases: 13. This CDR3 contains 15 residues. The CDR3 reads CASRATGATVSGYTF. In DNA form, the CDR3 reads TGTGCCAGCAGGGCGACAGGGGCAACAGTCTCTGGCTACACCTTC.

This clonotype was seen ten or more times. The DNA for the CDR3 is TGTGCCAGCAGCCCGTTACTTGCCCTTGGGTACAATGAGCAGTTCTTC. Protein product: CASSPLLALGYNEQFF. The V gene is TRBV5-6, the J gene TRBJ2-1; D is unresolved. The CDR3 loop spans 16 amino acids. V was cut by 4 bases and J by 4 bases, with 18 bases left in between. Germline values: CDR1 SGHDT, CDR2 YYEEEE.

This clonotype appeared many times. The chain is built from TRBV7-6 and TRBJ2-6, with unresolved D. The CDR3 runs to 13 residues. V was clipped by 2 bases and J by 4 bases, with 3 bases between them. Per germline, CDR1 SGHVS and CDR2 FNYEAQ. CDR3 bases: TGTGCCAGCAGCTTAAACGGGGCCAACGTCCTGACTTTC. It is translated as CASSLNGANVLTF.

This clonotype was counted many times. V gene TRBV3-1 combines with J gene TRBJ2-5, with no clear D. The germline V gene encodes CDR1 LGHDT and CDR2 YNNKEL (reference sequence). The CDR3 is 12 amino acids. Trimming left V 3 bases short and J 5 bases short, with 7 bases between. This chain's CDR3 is CASSHLRETQYF. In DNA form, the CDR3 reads TGTGCCAGCAGCCATCTTCGGGAGACCCAGTACTTC.

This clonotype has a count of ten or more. The chain's CDR3 is CASSLAPGTGTNTEAFF. The CDR3 bases are TGCGCCAGCAGCTTGGCCCCGGGGACAGGGACCAACACTGAAGCTTTCTTT. The chain employs TRBV5-1 and TRBJ1-1; 9 bases line up with TRBD1. Germline values: CDR1 SGHRS, CDR2 YFSETQ. V lost 0 bases to trimming and J lost 2 bases; unmatched junction nucleotides: 8. CDR3 length: 17 residues. The full variable domain, its missing parts supplied by reference TRBV5-1 and TRBJ1-1, is KAGVTQTPRYLIKTRGQQVTLSCSPISGHRSVSWYQQTPGQGLQFLFEYFSETQRNKGNFPGRFSGRQFSNSRSEMNVSTLELGDSALYLCASSLAPGTGTNTEAFFGQGTRLTVV.